This is a list of T cell receptor beta chains from one sample in a study of OX40 agonist ivuxolimab in advanced cancers. Only in-frame clones appear in the TCRdb table, and some are missing; sequencing was by immunoSEQ multiplex PCR. The sample records roughly 63,000 clones, 80% to 90% being singletons. The starting material was CD4+ or CD8+ T cells sorted from blood, obtained in a trial of the OX40 agonist ivuxolimab. These TCRs come from an adult with an advanced solid tumor such as melanoma, head and neck, liver or kidney cancer. Each CDR3 is given with its conserved first and last residue. The D gene is left open where the match is weak. Some rows mark clone size as missing; the rest say once, few, many or name a class of expanded clone.

j_gene: TRBJ1-1; d_gene: -; abundance: once; v_gene: TRBV9; CDR3aa: CASSVVRGTEAFF; CDR3nt: TGTGCCAGCAGCGTAGTTCGGGGGACTGAAGCTTTCTTT
j_gene: TRBJ1-1; d_gene: -; abundance: once; v_gene: TRBV15; CDR3aa: CATSRAYGEEAFF; CDR3nt: TGTGCCACCAGCCGAGCCTACGGGGAAGAAGCTTTCTTT
j_gene: TRBJ1-1; d_gene: -; abundance: -; v_gene: TRBV27; CDR3aa: CATRPGRYTEAFF; CDR3nt: TGTGCCACCCGCCCCGGACGGTACACTGAAGCTTTCTTT
j_gene: TRBJ1-5; d_gene: TRBD1; abundance: -; v_gene: TRBV7-2; CDR3aa: CASSLVAGGGNQPQHF; CDR3nt: TGTGCCAGCAGCTTAGTCGCAGGGGGCGGCAATCAGCCCCAGCATTTT
j_gene: TRBJ1-5; d_gene: -; abundance: -; v_gene: TRBV5-8; CDR3aa: CASSPRLNQPQHF; CDR3nt: TGTGCCAGCAGCCCTCGACTGAATCAGCCCCAGCATTTT
j_gene: TRBJ1-1; d_gene: TRBD1; abundance: -; v_gene: TRBV2; CDR3aa: CASSPPGTGGTEAFF; CDR3nt: TGTGCCAGCAGTCCCCCCGGGACAGGGGGCACTGAAGCTTTCTTT
j_gene: TRBJ2-3; d_gene: -; abundance: -; v_gene: TRBV28; CDR3aa: CASSYGGITTDTQYF; CDR3nt: TGTGCCAGCAGTTATGGGGGGATAACGACAGATACGCAGTATTTT
j_gene: TRBJ2-2; d_gene: -; abundance: -; v_gene: TRBV5-1; CDR3aa: CASGERFNTGELFF; CDR3nt: TGCGCCTCTGGGGAGAGATTCAACACCGGGGAGCTGTTTTTT
j_gene: TRBJ1-2; d_gene: -; abundance: -; v_gene: TRBV2; CDR3aa: CASSEARLGIYGYTF; CDR3nt: TGTGCCAGCAGTGAAGCGCGTCTGGGAATTTACGGCTACACCTTC
j_gene: TRBJ2-1; d_gene: TRBD2; abundance: -; v_gene: TRBV5-1; CDR3aa: CASSWGGLNNEQFF; CDR3nt: TGCGCCAGCAGCTGGGGGGGACTCAACAATGAGCAGTTCTTC
j_gene: TRBJ2-1; d_gene: TRBD2; abundance: -; v_gene: TRBV4-2; CDR3aa: CASSQDLRGGNDEQFF; CDR3nt: TGTGCCAGCAGCCAAGATTTGCGCGGGGGAAACGATGAGCAGTTCTTC
j_gene: TRBJ2-5; d_gene: -; abundance: -; v_gene: TRBV7-2; CDR3aa: CASSFQGNFQETQYF; CDR3nt: TGTGCCAGCAGCTTTCAGGGGAATTTCCAAGAGACCCAGTACTTC
j_gene: TRBJ1-5; d_gene: -; abundance: -; v_gene: TRBV6-1; CDR3aa: CASSEIWGGNQPQHF; CDR3nt: TGTGCCAGCAGTGAAATATGGGGTGGTAATCAGCCCCAGCATTTT
j_gene: TRBJ2-5; d_gene: -; abundance: -; v_gene: TRBV2; CDR3aa: CASRGQRGEAQYF; CDR3nt: TGTGCCAGCAGGGGCCAGAGGGGAGAGGCCCAGTACTTC
j_gene: TRBJ1-4; d_gene: -; abundance: -; v_gene: TRBV7-8; CDR3aa: CASTQGNEKLFF; CDR3nt: TGTGCCAGCACTCAGGGGAATGAAAAACTGTTTTTT
j_gene: TRBJ2-5; d_gene: -; abundance: -; v_gene: TRBV19; CDR3aa: CASSRTGKETQYF; CDR3nt: TGTGCCAGTAGTAGAACAGGGAAAGAGACCCAGTACTTC
j_gene: TRBJ1-5; d_gene: TRBD1; abundance: -; v_gene: TRBV19; CDR3aa: CASTQTGGNQPQHF; CDR3nt: TGTGCCAGTACCCAGACAGGGGGGAATCAGCCCCAGCATTTT
j_gene: TRBJ2-3; d_gene: -; abundance: -; v_gene: TRBV5-5; CDR3aa: CASSLVGGHSTDTQYF; CDR3nt: TGTGCCAGCAGCTTGGTGGGGGGACACAGCACAGATACGCAGTATTTT
j_gene: TRBJ2-7; d_gene: TRBD1; abundance: -; v_gene: TRBV29-1; CDR3aa: CSVRDRGTSYEQYF; CDR3nt: TGCAGCGTTCGGGACAGGGGCACCTCCTACGAGCAGTACTTC
j_gene: TRBJ2-1; d_gene: -; abundance: -; v_gene: TRBV28; CDR3aa: CASSPTWNEQFF; CDR3nt: TGTGCCAGCAGTCCGACGTGGAATGAGCAGTTCTTC
j_gene: TRBJ2-2; d_gene: TRBD2; abundance: -; v_gene: TRBV2; CDR3aa: CASSESRLAGGTGELFF; CDR3nt: TGTGCCAGCAGTGAATCAAGACTAGCGGGAGGTACCGGGGAGCTGTTTTTT
j_gene: TRBJ2-5; d_gene: TRBD2; abundance: -; v_gene: TRBV5-1; CDR3aa: CASSLGLAGGLQETQYF; CDR3nt: TGCGCCAGCAGCTTGGGACTAGCGGGAGGTCTGCAAGAGACCCAGTACTTC
j_gene: TRBJ2-7; d_gene: TRBD2; abundance: few; v_gene: TRBV9; CDR3aa: CASSPSAGGYEQYF; CDR3nt: TGTGCCAGCAGCCCCTCGGCGGGAGGCTACGAGCAGTACTTC
j_gene: TRBJ1-5; d_gene: TRBD1; abundance: -; v_gene: TRBV27; CDR3aa: CASSLRGQGYQPQHF; CDR3nt: TGTGCCAGCAGTTTAAGGGGACAGGGGTATCAGCCCCAGCATTTT